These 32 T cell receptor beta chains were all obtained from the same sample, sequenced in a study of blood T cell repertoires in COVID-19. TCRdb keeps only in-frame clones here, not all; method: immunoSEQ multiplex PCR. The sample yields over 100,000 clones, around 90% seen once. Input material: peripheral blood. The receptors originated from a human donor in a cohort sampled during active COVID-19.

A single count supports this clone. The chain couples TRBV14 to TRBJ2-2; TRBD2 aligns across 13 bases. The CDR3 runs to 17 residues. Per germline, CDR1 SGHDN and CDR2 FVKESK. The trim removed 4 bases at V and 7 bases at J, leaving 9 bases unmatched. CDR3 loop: CASSLTSGRASGGELFF. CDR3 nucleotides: TGTGCCAGCAGCCTAACTAGCGGGAGGGCCTCCGGCGGGGAGCTGTTTTTT.

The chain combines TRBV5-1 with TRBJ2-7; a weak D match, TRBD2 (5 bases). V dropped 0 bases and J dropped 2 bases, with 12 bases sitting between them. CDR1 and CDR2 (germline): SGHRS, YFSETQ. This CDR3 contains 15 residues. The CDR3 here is CASSLVPGSTYEQYF. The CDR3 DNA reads TGCGCCAGCAGCTTGGTCCCGGGAAGCACCTACGAGCAGTACTTC.

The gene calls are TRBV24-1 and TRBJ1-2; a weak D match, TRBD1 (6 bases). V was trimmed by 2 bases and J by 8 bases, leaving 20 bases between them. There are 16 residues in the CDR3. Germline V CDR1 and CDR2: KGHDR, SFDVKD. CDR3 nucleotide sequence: TGTGCCACCAGTGATTCACCAGGGGCGGTCGGTGAGGGCTACACCTTC. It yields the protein CATSDSPGAVGEGYTF.

CDR3 coding DNA: TGTGCCAGCAGCCCGGAGACAGGGGGCTCCTACGAGCAGTACTTC. Encoded protein: CASSPETGGSYEQYF. V gene TRBV7-8 combines with J gene TRBJ2-7; 9 nucleotides align to TRBD1. The CDR3 has 15 residues. V shed 5 bases and J 0 bases; nucleotides not matched to a gene: 5. CDR1 SGHVS and CDR2 FQNEAQ come from the germline V gene. The complete variable domain, with remaining parts taken from reference TRBV7-8 and TRBJ2-7, reads GAGVSQSPRYKVAKRGQDVALRCDPISGHVSLFWYQQALGQGPEFLTYFQNEAQLDKSGLPSDRFFAERPEGSVSTLKIQRTQQEDSAVYLCASSPETGGSYEQYFGPGTRLTVT.

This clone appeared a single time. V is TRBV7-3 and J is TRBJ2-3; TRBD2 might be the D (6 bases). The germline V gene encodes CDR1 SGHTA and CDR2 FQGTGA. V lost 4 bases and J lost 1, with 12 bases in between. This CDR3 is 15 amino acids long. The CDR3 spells CASSSGGPRTDTQYF. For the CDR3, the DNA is TGTGCCAGCAGCTCCGGGGGACCCCGCACAGATACGCAGTATTTT. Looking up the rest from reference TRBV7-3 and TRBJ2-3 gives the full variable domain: GAGVSQTPSNKVTEKGKYVELRCDPISGHTALYWYRQSLGQGPEFLIYFQGTGAADDSGLPNDRFFAVRPEGSVSTLKIQRTERGDSAVYLCASSSGGPRTDTQYFGPGTRLTVL.

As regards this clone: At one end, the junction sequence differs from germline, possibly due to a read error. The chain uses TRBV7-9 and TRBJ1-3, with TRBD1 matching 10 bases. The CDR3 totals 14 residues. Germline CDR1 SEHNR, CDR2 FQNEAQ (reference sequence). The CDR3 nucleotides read TGTGCCAGCAGCCCCCGGGACAGGGGAACCACCATATATTTT. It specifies CASSPRDRGTTIYF. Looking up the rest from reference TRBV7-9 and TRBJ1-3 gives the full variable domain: DTGVSQNPRHKITKRGQNVTFRCDPISEHNRLYWYRQTLGQGPEFLTYFQNEAQLEKSRLLSDRFSAERPKGSFSTLEIQRTEQGDSAMYLCASSPRDRGTTIYFGEGSWLTVV.

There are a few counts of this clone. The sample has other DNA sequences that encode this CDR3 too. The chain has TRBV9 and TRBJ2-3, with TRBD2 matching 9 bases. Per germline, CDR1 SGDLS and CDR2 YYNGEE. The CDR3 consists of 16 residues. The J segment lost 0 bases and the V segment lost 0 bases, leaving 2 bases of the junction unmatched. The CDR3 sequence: CASSVGTSGSTDTQYF. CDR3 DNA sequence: TGTGCCAGCAGCGTAGGAACTAGCGGGAGCACAGATACGCAGTATTTT.

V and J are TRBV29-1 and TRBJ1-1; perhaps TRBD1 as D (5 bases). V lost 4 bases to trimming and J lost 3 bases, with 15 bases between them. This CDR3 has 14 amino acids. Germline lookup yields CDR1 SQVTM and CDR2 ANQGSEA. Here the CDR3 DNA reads TGCAGCGTTGGAGGCCAGGGCGTGGACACTGAAGCTTTCTTT. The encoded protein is CSVGGQGVDTEAFF.

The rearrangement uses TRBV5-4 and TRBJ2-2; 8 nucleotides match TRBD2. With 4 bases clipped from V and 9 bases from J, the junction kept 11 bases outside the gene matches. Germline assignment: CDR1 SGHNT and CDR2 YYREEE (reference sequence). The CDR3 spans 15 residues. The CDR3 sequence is CASSQPGLVVRELFF. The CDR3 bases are TGTGCCAGCAGCCAGCCGGGACTAGTTGTTAGGGAGCTGTTTTTT.

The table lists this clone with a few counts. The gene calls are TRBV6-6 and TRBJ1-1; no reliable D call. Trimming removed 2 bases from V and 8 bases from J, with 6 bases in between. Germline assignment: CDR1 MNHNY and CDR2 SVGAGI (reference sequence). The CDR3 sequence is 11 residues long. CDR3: CASSYQAEAFF. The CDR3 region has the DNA TGTGCCAGCAGTTACCAGGCAGAAGCTTTCTTT.

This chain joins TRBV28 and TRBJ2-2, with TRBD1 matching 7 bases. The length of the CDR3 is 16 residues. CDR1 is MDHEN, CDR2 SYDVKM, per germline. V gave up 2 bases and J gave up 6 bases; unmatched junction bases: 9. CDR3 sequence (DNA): TGTGCCAGCAGTTTACCCCAGGGGGTAAACTCCGGGGAGCTGTTTTTT. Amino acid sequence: CASSLPQGVNSGELFF.

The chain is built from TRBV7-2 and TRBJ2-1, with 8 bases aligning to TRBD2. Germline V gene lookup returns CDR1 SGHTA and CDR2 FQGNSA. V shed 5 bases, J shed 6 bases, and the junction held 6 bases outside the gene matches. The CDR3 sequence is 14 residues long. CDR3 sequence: CASSVAGGGNEQFF. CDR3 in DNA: TGTGCCAGCAGCGTGGCGGGAGGAGGCAATGAGCAGTTCTTC.

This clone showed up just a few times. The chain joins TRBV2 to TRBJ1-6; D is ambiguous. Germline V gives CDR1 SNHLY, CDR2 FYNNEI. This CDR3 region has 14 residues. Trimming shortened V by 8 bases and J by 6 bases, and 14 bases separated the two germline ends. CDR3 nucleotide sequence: TGTGCCAGCGGGCAGTCGGGGTTTAATTCACCCCTCCACTTT. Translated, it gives CASGQSGFNSPLHF.

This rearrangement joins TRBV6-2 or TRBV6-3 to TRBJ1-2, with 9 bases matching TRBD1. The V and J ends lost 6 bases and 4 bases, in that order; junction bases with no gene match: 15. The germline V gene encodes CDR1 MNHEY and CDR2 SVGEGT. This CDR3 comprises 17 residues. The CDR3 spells CASSSFGQGLSAYGYTF. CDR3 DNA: TGTGCCAGCAGCTCCTTTGGACAGGGGTTATCGGCCTATGGCTACACCTTC.

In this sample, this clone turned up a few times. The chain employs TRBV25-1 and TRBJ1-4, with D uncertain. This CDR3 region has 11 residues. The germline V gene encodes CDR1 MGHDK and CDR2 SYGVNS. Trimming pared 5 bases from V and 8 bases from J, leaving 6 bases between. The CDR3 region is CASSYSEKLFF. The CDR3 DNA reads TGTGCCAGCAGTTACAGCGAAAAACTGTTTTTT.

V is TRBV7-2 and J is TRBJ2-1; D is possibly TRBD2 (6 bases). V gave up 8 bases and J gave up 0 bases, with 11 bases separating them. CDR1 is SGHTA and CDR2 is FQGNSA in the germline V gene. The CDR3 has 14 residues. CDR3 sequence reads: CASGHGSSYNEQFF. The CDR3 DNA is TGTGCCAGCGGCCACGGGAGCTCCTACAATGAGCAGTTCTTC.

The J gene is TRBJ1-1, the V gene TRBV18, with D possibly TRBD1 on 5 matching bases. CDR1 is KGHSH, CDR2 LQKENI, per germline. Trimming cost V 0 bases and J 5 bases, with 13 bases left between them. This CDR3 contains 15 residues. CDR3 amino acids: CASSPPSVKGTEAFF. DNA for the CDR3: TGTGCCAGCTCACCACCGAGTGTTAAGGGGACTGAAGCTTTCTTT.

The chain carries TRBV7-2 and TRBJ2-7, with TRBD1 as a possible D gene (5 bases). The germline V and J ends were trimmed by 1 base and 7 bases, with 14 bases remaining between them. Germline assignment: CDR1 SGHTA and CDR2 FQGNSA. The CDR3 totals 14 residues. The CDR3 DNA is TGTGCCAGCAGCTTAGTGGGCAGGGCACGGGAGCAGTACTTC. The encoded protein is CASSLVGRAREQYF.

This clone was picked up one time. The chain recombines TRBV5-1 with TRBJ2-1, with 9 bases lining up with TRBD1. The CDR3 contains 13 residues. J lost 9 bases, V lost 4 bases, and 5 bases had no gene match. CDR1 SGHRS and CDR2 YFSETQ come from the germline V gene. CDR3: CASSQGQGSEQFF. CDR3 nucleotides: TGCGCCAGCAGCCAAGGACAGGGGAGTGAGCAGTTCTTC.

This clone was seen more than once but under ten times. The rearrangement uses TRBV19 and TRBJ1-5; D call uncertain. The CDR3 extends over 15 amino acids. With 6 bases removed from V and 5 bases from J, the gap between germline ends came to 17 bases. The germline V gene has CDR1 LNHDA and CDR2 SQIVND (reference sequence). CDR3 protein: CASSSSGFGYQPQHF. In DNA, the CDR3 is TGTGCCAGTAGCTCGTCGGGTTTTGGCTATCAGCCCCAGCATTTT.

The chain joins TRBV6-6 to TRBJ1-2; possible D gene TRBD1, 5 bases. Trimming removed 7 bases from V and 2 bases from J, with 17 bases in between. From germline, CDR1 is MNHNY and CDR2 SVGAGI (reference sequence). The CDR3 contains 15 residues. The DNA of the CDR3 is TGTGCCAGCACCCGCACCCCGGGGGGAAACTATGGCTACACCTTC. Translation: CASTRTPGGNYGYTF.

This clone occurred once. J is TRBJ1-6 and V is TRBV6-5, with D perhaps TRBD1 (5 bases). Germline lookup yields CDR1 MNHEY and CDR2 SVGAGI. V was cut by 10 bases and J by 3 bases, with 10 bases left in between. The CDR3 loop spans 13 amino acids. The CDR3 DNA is TGTGCCACCCAGGGATTCTATAATTCACCCCTCCACTTT. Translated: CATQGFYNSPLHF.

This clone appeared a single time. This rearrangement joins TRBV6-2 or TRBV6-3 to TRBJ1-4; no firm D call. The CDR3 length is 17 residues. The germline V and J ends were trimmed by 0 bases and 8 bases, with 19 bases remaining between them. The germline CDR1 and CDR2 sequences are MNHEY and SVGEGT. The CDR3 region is CASSYSGVGRIREKLFF. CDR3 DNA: TGTGCCAGCAGTTACTCGGGAGTTGGGAGAATAAGAGAAAAACTGTTTTTT.

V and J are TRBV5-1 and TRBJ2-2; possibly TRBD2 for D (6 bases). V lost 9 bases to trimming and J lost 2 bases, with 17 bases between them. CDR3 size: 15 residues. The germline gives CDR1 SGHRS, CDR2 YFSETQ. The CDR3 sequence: CATLEGSGNTGELFF. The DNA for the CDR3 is TGCGCCACCCTAGAGGGTAGCGGTAACACCGGGGAGCTGTTTTTT.

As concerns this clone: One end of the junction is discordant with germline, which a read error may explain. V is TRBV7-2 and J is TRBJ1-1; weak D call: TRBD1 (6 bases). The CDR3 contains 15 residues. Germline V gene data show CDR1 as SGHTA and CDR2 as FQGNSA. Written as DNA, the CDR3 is TGTGCCAGCAGTTTAGGGACATTCATGAACACTGAAGCTTTCTTT. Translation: CASSLGTFMNTEAFF.

This CDR3 is CASRISGGAFNEQFF. CDR3 nucleotide sequence: TGTGCCAGCAGAATTAGCGGGGGGGCGTTCAATGAGCAGTTCTTC. V is TRBV5-4 and J is TRBJ2-1; 11 nucleotides agree with TRBD2. The germline CDR1 and CDR2 sequences are SGHNT and YYREEE (reference sequence). This CDR3 has 15 residues. V was pared by 5 bases and J by 6 bases, with 7 bases of the junction left unmatched.

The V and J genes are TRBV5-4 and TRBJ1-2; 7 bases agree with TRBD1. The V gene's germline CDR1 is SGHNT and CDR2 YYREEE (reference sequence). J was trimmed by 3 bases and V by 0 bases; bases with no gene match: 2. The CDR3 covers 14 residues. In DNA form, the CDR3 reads TGTGCCAGCAGCTTGGTGACAGGGTACTATGGCTACACCTTC. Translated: CASSLVTGYYGYTF.

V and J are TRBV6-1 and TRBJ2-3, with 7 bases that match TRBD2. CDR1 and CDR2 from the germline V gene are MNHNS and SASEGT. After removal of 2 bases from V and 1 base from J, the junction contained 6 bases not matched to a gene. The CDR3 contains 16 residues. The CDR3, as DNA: TGTGCCAGCAGTGAAACCAGCGGGGCTCGCACAGATACGCAGTATTTT. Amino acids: CASSETSGARTDTQYF.

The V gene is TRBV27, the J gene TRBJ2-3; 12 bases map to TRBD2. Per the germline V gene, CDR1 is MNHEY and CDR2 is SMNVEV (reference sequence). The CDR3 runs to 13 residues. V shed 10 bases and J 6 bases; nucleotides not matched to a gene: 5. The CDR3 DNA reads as TGTGCCACCAGACTAGCGGGAGAGGATACGCAGTATTTT. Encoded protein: CATRLAGEDTQYF.

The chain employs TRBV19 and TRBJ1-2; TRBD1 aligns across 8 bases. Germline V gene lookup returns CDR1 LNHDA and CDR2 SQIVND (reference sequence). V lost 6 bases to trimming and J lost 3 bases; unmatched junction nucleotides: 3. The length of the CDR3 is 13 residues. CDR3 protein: CASRDRAHYGYTF. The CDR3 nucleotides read TGTGCCAGTAGGGACAGGGCACACTATGGCTACACCTTC.

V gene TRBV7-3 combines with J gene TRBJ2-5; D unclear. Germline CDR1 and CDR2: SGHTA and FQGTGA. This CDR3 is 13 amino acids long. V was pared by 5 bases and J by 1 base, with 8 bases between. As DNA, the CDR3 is TGTGCCAGCAGCCCCTACCCCCAAGAGACCCAGTACTTC. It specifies CASSPYPQETQYF.

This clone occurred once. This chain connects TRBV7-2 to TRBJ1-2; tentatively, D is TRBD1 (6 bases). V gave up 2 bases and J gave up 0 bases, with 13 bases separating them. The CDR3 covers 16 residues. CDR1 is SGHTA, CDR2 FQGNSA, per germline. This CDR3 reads CASSLRGGGPNYGYTF. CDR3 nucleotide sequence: TGTGCCAGCAGCTTAAGGGGGGGAGGGCCTAACTATGGCTACACCTTC.